The source of this T cell receptor (beta chain) is a study of PD-1 blockade in mismatch repair-deficient tumors (dated by TCRdb to 2017 to 2019). A note on the overall study: Between late 2013 and September 2016, the trial enrolled 86 consecutive patients with around twelve mismatch repair-deficient cancer types, every one of whom had been previously treated and was progressing. Tumor-associated T cell clones in the peripheral blood of patients responding to PD-1 blockade were tracked using deep sequencing of TCR CDR3 regions.

The full study reports these points: Rapid expansion after pembrolizumab followed by contraction, generally before radiologic responses, was shown by tumor-resident clones, which were often undetectable in blood before treatment.

The junction shows trimming of 2 bases on V and 2 bases on J, and the gene matches do not reach 3 bases of it. The CDR3 starts with the cysteine, ends with the phenylalanine, and has 14 residues. CDR3 DNA only is kept here, 42 bases in frame from base 1. CDR1 and CDR2, per the germline V gene, are ENHRY and SYGVKD. As for this clone: Its binding antigen is unknown. No much larger clonotype is one base removed from it; base qualities were not supplied.

Libraries came from the immunoSEQ multiplex PCR assay. TCRdb took over this immuneACCESS table, retaining in-frame rearrangements with V and J assigned. Such tables are incomplete; in checked studies, under half of the missing clones stem from an unresolved V gene, and the remainder is unexplained. The sample includes about 34,000 clones, with around 80% observed a single time. Jointly, the top ten make up approximately 3.6% of the sample. For each enrolled patient, mismatch repair deficiency was established using either polymerase chain reaction or immunohistochemistry. TCR sequencing was carried out for three patients who responded to pembrolizumab therapy. Pembrolizumab PD-1 blockade was prospectively tested in advanced mismatch repair-deficient cancers, regardless of tissue of origin, in the phase II trial. Peripheral blood T cell samples were serially collected before and at multiple times after PD-1 blockade was started. The timing of each blood sample was reported as weeks after the first dose of pembrolizumab.

The sequences come from PBMCs, collected less than 7 weeks after starting pembrolizumab. The chain joins TRBV10-3 to TRBJ2-7, with 7 bases in between that match TRBD2. The receptor was derived from an adult with mismatch repair-deficient cancer. The nucleotide sequence reads as follows: TGTGCCATCAGTGAGAGAGCGGGGCCCTACGAGCAGTACTTC. Its product reads: CAISERAGPYEQYF.